Listed below are T cell receptor beta chains from one sample, sequenced in a study of T cells in Graves' hyperthyroidism and ophthalmopathy. TCRdb independently ran MiXCR on the multiplex PCR reads; one entry per CDR3 protein. Among fewer than 600,000 distinct CDR3 sequences listed, approximately 14% were seen once. Sequencing was carried out using blood. Receptor source: a woman aged 40 to 50 with Graves' hyperthyroidism. CDR3s include the opening cysteine and the closing phenylalanine or tryptophan. D genes are given only for firm matches. Expanded clones are given a class, and other clones once, few, many or no size at all.

TRBV27,NA,TRBJ2-7,many,TGTGCCAGCAGTTTATGGCAGGGGGAGGACGAGCAGTACTTC,CASSLWQGEDEQYF
TRBV9,NA,TRBJ2-7,NA,TGTGCCAGCAGCGTAGAGGTAGGGTACTCCTACGAGCAGTACTTC,CASSVEVGYSYEQYF
TRBV5-1,NA,TRBJ1-1,NA,TGCGCCAGCAGCCCCCAGGGCGTCGCTGAAGCTTTCTTT,CASSPQGVAEAFF
TRBV20-1,TRBD2,TRBJ2-5,few,TGCAGTGCCTTAGGACTAGCGGAGAGAAACCGAGGGGAGACCCAGTACTTC,CSALGLAERNRGETQYF
TRBV19,TRBD1,TRBJ1-5,NA,TGTGCCAGTAGTATTGGGACAGGGCCTCAGCCCCAGCATTTT,CASSIGTGPQPQHF
TRBV27,NA,TRBJ2-7,few,TGTGCCAGCAGTTTTAAACACCCGTTCTACGAGCAGTACTTC,CASSFKHPFYEQYF
TRBV6-1,NA,TRBJ2-3,NA,TGTGCCAGCAGTGAAAGGTGGCAAAAGTCTCAGTATTTT,CASSERWQKSQYF
TRBV11-2,NA,TRBJ2-7,many,TGTGCCAGCAGCTTACGACCCTGGGAGCAGTACTTC,CASSLRPWEQYF
TRBV18,TRBD2,TRBJ2-7,NA,TGTACCAGCTCACCAGGGCGGGAGAGGTCCTACGAGCAGTACTTC,CTSSPGRERSYEQYF
TRBV6-5,NA,TRBJ2-7,few,TGTGCCAGCAGTTACTCGGTTCAGGGTGAGCCCAGCTCCTACGAGCAGTACTTC,CASSYSVQGEPSSYEQYF
TRBV9,NA,TRBJ1-2,NA,TGTGCCAGCAGCGTCGACATGGACTATGGCTACACCTTC,CASSVDMDYGYTF
TRBV28,TRBD1,TRBJ1-5,NA,TGTGCCAGCAGTCAATCTGGGACAGCTTTGCTTAATAGCAATCAGCCCCAGCATTTT,CASSQSGTALLNSNQPQHF
TRBV25-1,TRBD1,TRBJ1-2,NA,TGTGCCATCAGGAATCGGACAGGCCGGACTAACTATGGCTACACCTTC,CAIRNRTGRTNYGYTF
TRBV10-3,NA,TRBJ1-1,many,TGTGCCATCAGATCGGACAGGAACACTGAAGCTTTCTTT,CAIRSDRNTEAFF
TRBV6-1,NA,TRBJ2-2,NA,TGTGCCAGCAGCTCAACAAGTACCGGGGAGCTGTTTTTT,CASSSTSTGELFF
TRBV3-1,TRBD2,TRBJ2-5,NA,TGTGCCAGCAGCCAACGGAGACTAGCGGGTAAAGAGACCCAGTACTTC,CASSQRRLAGKETQYF
TRBV7-8,NA,TRBJ2-7,NA,TGTGCCGGCAGCTTCGCCAGGACGGGCGAGCAGTACTTC,CAGSFARTGEQYF
TRBV9,NA,TRBJ1-6,many,TGTGCCAGCAGCGTAGCCCCGGGTCCGGATTCACCCCTCCACTTT,CASSVAPGPDSPLHF
TRBV24-1,TRBD1,TRBJ1-1,many,TGTGCCACCAGTGAGGCCCCGGGACAGCGTGGGGTGGGCACTGAAGCTTTCTTT,CATSEAPGQRGVGTEAFF
TRBV28,TRBD2,TRBJ2-5,NA,TGTGCCAGCAGTAAAACCGGACTAGCGGGGCAAGAGACCCAGTACTTC,CASSKTGLAGQETQYF
TRBV10-3,NA,TRBJ1-1,NA,TGTGCCATCAGTCCTCCCGGAGAAGGGAACACTGAAGCTTTCTTT,CAISPPGEGNTEAFF
TRBV28,TRBD2,TRBJ2-1,many,TGTGCCAGCAGTTTAGTATTAGCGGGAGTAGGAAATGAGCAGTTCTTC,CASSLVLAGVGNEQFF
TRBV11-2,NA,TRBJ1-6,many,TGTGCCAGCAGCTTCGGCAGCAATAATTCACCCCTCCACTTT,CASSFGSNNSPLHF
TRBV6-5,NA,TRBJ1-6,NA,TGTGCCAGCAGTTACTCGACCGGGGCCTATAATTCACCCCTCCACTTT,CASSYSTGAYNSPLHF
TRBV20-1,NA,TRBJ2-1,NA,TGCAGTGCCCTGCCGACGCTAAGCTCCTACAATGAGCAGTTCTTC,CSALPTLSSYNEQFF
TRBV7-9,NA,TRBJ1-5,few,TGTGCCAGCAGCTTCGCCAATCAGCCCCAGCATTTT,CASSFANQPQHF
TRBV5-1,TRBD1,TRBJ2-7,many,TGCGCCAGCAGCCCCGGGACAGGGACCTACGAGCAGTACTTC,CASSPGTGTYEQYF
TRBV19,NA,TRBJ1-5,NA,TGTGCCAGTAGTATAGCTAGGCAGCCCCAGCATTTT,CASSIARQPQHF
TRBV2,NA,TRBJ2-2,NA,TGTGCCAGCAGTGGTAGCGTGGCGAACACCGGGGAGCTGTTTTTT,CASSGSVANTGELFF
TRBV20-1,TRBD2,TRBJ2-3,NA,TGCAGTGCTAAACGTCCGGGACTAGCGGTAGATACGCAGTATTTT,CSAKRPGLAVDTQYF
TRBV6-1,TRBD1,TRBJ1-6,many,TGTGCCAGTTGGACAGGGCATAATTCACCCCTCCACTTT,CASWTGHNSPLHF
TRBV28,TRBD2,TRBJ2-7,many,TGTGCCAGCAGCACGACTAGCGGGAGAAGGAGCGAGCAGTACTTC,CASSTTSGRRSEQYF
TRBV4-1,NA,TRBJ2-3,NA,TGCGCCAGCAGCCAAGACCCAGGGATAAGCACAGATACGCAGTATTTT,CASSQDPGISTDTQYF
TRBV19,TRBD1,TRBJ1-1,few,TGTGCCAGTAGTATGGACAGGGGGATAAAAGTCAACACTGAAGCTTTCTTT,CASSMDRGIKVNTEAFF
TRBV12-3/TRBV12-4,TRBD1,TRBJ1-4,NA,TGTGCCAGCAGTTTAATCGGGGACAGCCCTCTGTTTTTT,CASSLIGDSPLFF
TRBV7-3,NA,TRBJ2-3,many,TGTGCCAGCAGCCAACGTCCTTCCCGCACAGATACGCAGTATTTT,CASSQRPSRTDTQYF
TRBV7-6,NA,TRBJ2-5,many,TGTGCCAGCAGCTTAATGCCCGGGGGCGTCCAAGAGACCCAGTACTTC,CASSLMPGGVQETQYF
TRBV6-1,NA,TRBJ1-5,many,TGTGCCAGCAGTGACGGTGGTGGCAATCAGCCCCAGCATTTT,CASSDGGGNQPQHF
TRBV30,NA,TRBJ2-3,many,TGTGCCTGGTCCTCAAGGGGGGCAGATACGCAGTATTTT,CAWSSRGADTQYF
TRBV25-1,TRBD1,TRBJ2-1,few,TGTGCCAGCAACCAACAGGGGGGCTCCTACAATGAGCAGCTCTTC,CASNQQGGSYNEQLF
TRBV19,TRBD2,TRBJ2-7,NA,TGTGCCAGTAGTATAGCGGGGCTAGCGGGAGACGAGCAGTACTTC,CASSIAGLAGDEQYF
TRBV20-1,TRBD2,TRBJ2-1,many,TGCAGTGCTAAAGGACTAGGGAGATACAATGAGCAGTTCTTC,CSAKGLGRYNEQFF
TRBV5-1,TRBD2,TRBJ2-3,many,TGCGCCAGCAGCTTCGGCGGGAGCCTCACAGATACGCAGTATTTT,CASSFGGSLTDTQYF
TRBV5-1,TRBD1,TRBJ1-4,many,TGCGCCAGCAGCACGAGTTTAAGGACAGGGGGAGGCGAAAAACTGTTTTTT,CASSTSLRTGGGEKLFF
TRBV20-1,TRBD2,TRBJ2-3,NA,TGCAGTGCTACGGGACTAATGGATACGCAGTATTTT,CSATGLMDTQYF
TRBV5-1,TRBD1,TRBJ2-1,many,TGCGCCAGCAGCTTCCGGGACAGGCAACCAGATGAGCAGTTCTTC,CASSFRDRQPDEQFF
TRBV2,TRBD1,TRBJ2-2,many,TGTGCCAGCAGCCCAGGGACAGGTTGGTTCGACTACACCGGGGAGCTGTTTTTT,CASSPGTGWFDYTGELFF
TRBV9,NA,TRBJ2-7,few,TGTGCCAGCAGCGCCCGGCAGTGGGGGACGGTAACCTACGAGCAGTACTTC,CASSARQWGTVTYEQYF